This TCR beta chain emerged from a study of human T cells and chemical hapten exposure. Study-level results: The formation of large CDR3 similarity clusters by expanded TCRs significantly exceeded that of controls.

TCRdb itself ran the RACE reads through MiXCR, one entry per CDR3 protein. Here the sample spans some 180,000 distinct CDR3 sequences, approximately 20% being singletons. CDR3 length: 16 amino acids. The trim removed 3 bases at V and 3 bases at J, leaving 8 bases unmatched. In germline, CDR1 is LNHDA, CDR2 SQIVND (reference sequence). The time point denotes: patch test 1, 2 weeks after DPC sensitization. Described treatment: therapeutic diphenylcyclopropenone sensitization with weekly scalp DPC. Only after blood had been drawn was each patch test applied. Patients had alopecia, were aged 18 to 70, and were not pregnant. Details on this clonotype: The target antigen is unknown.

The clonotype originates from a woman between 50 and 59 years old with alopecia areata. Some clones in this sample may be carry-over from other donors' samples. The V and J genes are TRBV19 and TRBJ1-5; 7 bases map to TRBD1. The sample was whole blood, taken in connection with sensitization to the hapten diphenylcyclopropenone (DPC). The CDR3 coding sequence is TGTGCCAGTAGTATGCTCCCGGGACAGTACAATCAGCCCCAGCATTTT. Translated, it gives CASSMLPGQYNQPQHF.